Presented here are 12 T cell receptor beta chains from one specimen sequenced in a study of control samples from healthy donors and cancer patients. TCRdb's table, derived via immunoSEQ multiplex PCR, lists solely in-frame clones and lacks some. The data hold roughly 200,000 clones, with over 80% observed a single time. What was sequenced was blood. The receptors shown here come from a young man in good health.

The gene calls are TRBV12-3 or TRBV12-4 and TRBJ1-1; no reliable D call. Trimming left V 1 base short and J 11 bases short, with 11 bases between. The CDR3 consists of 12 residues. CDR3 sequence (DNA): TGTGCCAGCAGTTTAGGGTCCCCGAAGGCTTTCTTT. Translated: CASSLGSPKAFF.

The V and J genes are TRBV4-1 and TRBJ2-4; D ambiguous. This CDR3 is built from 18 residues. The germline CDR1 and CDR2 sequences are MGHRA and YSYEKL. Trimming cost V 1 base and J 0 bases, with 16 bases left between them. For the CDR3, the DNA is TGCGCCAGCAGCCAAGGTCTGGCAGGTCTCCTAGCCAAAAACATTCAGTACTTC. Translated, it gives CASSQGLAGLLAKNIQYF.

V is TRBV7-9 and J is TRBJ2-7; 9 bases map to TRBD1. V was pared by 5 bases and J by 0 bases, with 5 bases of the junction left unmatched. The CDR3 is 15 residues long. Germline-derived CDR1 and CDR2 are SEHNR and FQNEAQ (reference sequence). CDR3 nucleotide sequence: TGTGCCAGCAGCCCTCGACAGGGGGACTCCTACGAGCAGTACTTC. It specifies CASSPRQGDSYEQYF.

The V call is TRBV5-1, the J call TRBJ2-3; 9 bases fit TRBD1. V trimming: 2 bases; J trimming: 0 bases; junction bases outside the gene matches: 10. The CDR3 runs 18 residues. Germline lookup yields CDR1 SGHRS and CDR2 YFSETQ. In nucleotides, the CDR3 is TGCGCCAGCAGCTTACAACAGGGGGCCAGACCTAGCACAGATACGCAGTATTTT. Translated, it gives CASSLQQGARPSTDTQYF. Full variable domain (remainder filled in from reference TRBV5-1 and TRBJ2-3): KAGVTQTPRYLIKTRGQQVTLSCSPISGHRSVSWYQQTPGQGLQFLFEYFSETQRNKGNFPGRFSGRQFSNSRSEMNVSTLELGDSALYLCASSLQQGARPSTDTQYFGPGTRLTVL.

The chain uses TRBV5-1 and TRBJ1-2; a weak D match, TRBD1 (5 bases). The CDR3 is 15 residues long. Per the germline V gene, CDR1 is SGHRS and CDR2 is YFSETQ. V was clipped by 0 bases and J by 0 bases, with 9 bases between them. In DNA, the CDR3 is TGCGCCAGCAGCTTGGCTCCAGGGCCTAACTATGGCTACACCTTC. Translated, it gives CASSLAPGPNYGYTF.

This chain joins TRBV6-1 and TRBJ1-4; D unresolved. There are 15 residues in the CDR3. The germline V and J ends were trimmed by 2 bases and 0 bases, with 7 bases remaining between them. The germline gives CDR1 MNHNS, CDR2 SASEGT. This CDR3 is CASSEIGATNEKLFF. As DNA, the CDR3 is TGTGCCAGCAGTGAAATAGGAGCAACTAATGAAAAACTGTTTTTT.

The rearrangement joins TRBV9 to TRBJ2-7; D is uncertain. CDR3 length: 14 residues. The germline CDR1 and CDR2 sequences are SGDLS and YYNGEE. V shed 2 bases and J shed 6 bases, with 15 bases lying between them. As DNA, the CDR3 is TGTGCCAGCAGCGTTGGAGACCCCCCCCTCGAGCAGTACTTC. Its protein is CASSVGDPPLEQYF.

CDR3 coding DNA: TGTGCCAGCTCACCACAGGGGGGGGCACTGAACACCGGGGAGCTGTTTTTT. It specifies CASSPQGGALNTGELFF. V is TRBV18 and J is TRBJ2-2, with TRBD2 as a possible D gene (7 bases). V lost 1 base and J 1 base, leaving 13 bases between the germline ends. The CDR3 runs 17 residues. Germline V gene data show CDR1 as KGHSH and CDR2 as LQKENI.

As to this clone: Within the sample, other DNA sequences also encode this same CDR3. The chain couples TRBV11-2 to TRBJ2-3; D might be TRBD2 (6 bases). The CDR3 length is 14 residues. Germline CDR1 is SGHAT and CDR2 is FQNNGV. Trimming removed 1 base from V and 1 base from J, with 6 bases in between. The CDR3, as DNA: TGTGCCAGCAGCTTAGGGAGGGGCACAGATACGCAGTATTTT. Its protein product is CASSLGRGTDTQYF.

The chain uses TRBV10-1 and TRBJ1-5; 8 bases map to TRBD1. Germline assignment: CDR1 WNHNN and CDR2 SYGVQD (reference sequence). Trimming removed 6 bases from V and 2 bases from J; junction bases left unmatched: 3. This CDR3 is 14 amino acids long. The CDR3: CASSQGQGNQPQHF. In DNA form, the CDR3 reads TGCGCCAGCAGCCAGGGACAGGGCAATCAGCCCCAGCATTTT.

Concerning this clone itself: The sample holds other DNA sequences that translate to the same CDR3. This chain joins TRBV18 and TRBJ2-7, with TRBD1 as a possible D gene (5 bases). Deletions cut 0 bases from V and 1 base from J, with 10 bases between. The CDR3 runs to 15 residues. Per the germline V gene, CDR1 is KGHSH and CDR2 is LQKENI. CDR3 sequence reads: CASSPPGKGSYEQYF. Here the CDR3 DNA reads TGTGCCAGCTCACCACCGGGGAAGGGGTCCTACGAGCAGTACTTC.

CDR3 protein: CASSPLSRGGPYEQYF. The CDR3 coding sequence is TGTGCCAGCAGCCCGCTTTCACGGGGGGGCCCCTACGAGCAGTACTTC. The rearrangement links TRBV4-2 to TRBJ2-7; 8 positions match TRBD2. The CDR3 covers 16 residues. The trim removed 4 bases at V and 2 bases at J, leaving 10 bases unmatched. Germline V gives CDR1 LGHNA, CDR2 YNFKEQ.